One sample yielded the 10 T cell receptor beta chains listed below, sequenced in a study of blood T cell repertoires in COVID-19. This table comes from immunoSEQ multiplex PCR, and its TCRdb copy is limited to in-frame clones, with some not included. The repertoire has fewer than 350,000 clones, about nine tenths of them found once; the top ten carry over 2%. Specimen: PBMCs or T cells enriched from blood (not recorded which). These TCRs come from a woman in her thirties or forties with acute COVID-19.

This clone was observed a handful of times. The chain couples TRBV15 to TRBJ2-6; 7 nucleotides match TRBD1. This CDR3 spans 19 amino acids. Losses at the gene ends were 3 bases for V and 0 bases for J; bases not matched to a gene: 11. CDR1 LNHNV and CDR2 YYDKDF come from the germline V gene (reference sequence). CDR3: CATSRGQRYTFSGANVLTF. The CDR3 DNA follows: TGTGCCACCAGCAGGGGACAGAGATACACCTTCTCTGGGGCCAACGTCCTGACTTTC.

This clone was seen a few times. The CDR3 DNA sequence: TGTGCCAGCAGCTCTCAACAGGGATCGAACACTGAAGCTTTCTTT. Its protein product is CASSSQQGSNTEAFF. The rearrangement uses TRBV7-8 and TRBJ1-1, with D possibly TRBD1 on 6 matching bases. The CDR3 runs to 15 residues. V lost 4 bases and J lost 1, with 13 bases in between. Germline assignment: CDR1 SGHVS and CDR2 FQNEAQ. Full variable domain (remainder filled in from reference TRBV7-8 and TRBJ1-1): GAGVSQSPRYKVAKRGQDVALRCDPISGHVSLFWYQQALGQGPEFLTYFQNEAQLDKSGLPSDRFFAERPEGSVSTLKIQRTQQEDSAVYLCASSSQQGSNTEAFFGQGTRLTVV.

The chain carries TRBV24-1 and TRBJ2-5; 9 bases align to TRBD2. The V gene end was trimmed by 4 bases and the J gene end by 2 bases; junction bases not matched to a gene: 1. CDR1 KGHDR and CDR2 SFDVKD come from the germline V gene. The CDR3 consists of 14 residues. CDR3 in amino acids: CATSERGGQETQYF. CDR3 DNA: TGTGCCACCAGTGAGCGGGGGGGGCAAGAGACCCAGTACTTC.

The CDR3 sequence: CASSPGEFSNTGELFF. CDR3 in DNA: TGTGCCAGCAGCCCAGGGGAGTTCAGTAACACCGGGGAGCTGTTTTTT. The chain joins TRBV27 to TRBJ2-2; tentative D call: TRBD1 (6 bases). Germline V CDR1 and CDR2: MNHEY, SMNVEV (reference sequence). Trimming cost V 6 bases and J 2 bases, with 16 bases left between them. The CDR3 runs 16 residues.

This rearrangement joins TRBV27 to TRBJ1-2; 11 positions match TRBD1. With 6 bases clipped from V and 8 bases from J, the junction kept 14 bases outside the gene matches. Germline-derived CDR1 and CDR2 are MNHEY and SMNVEV (reference sequence). The CDR3 has 16 amino acids. This chain's CDR3 is CASRGAGTGGLVGYTF. The CDR3 DNA sequence: TGTGCCAGCAGAGGCGCCGGGACAGGGGGTCTAGTGGGCTACACCTTC.

The chain couples TRBV7-6 to TRBJ2-1; TRBD1 matches 7 bases. Looked up from germline, CDR1 is SGHVS and CDR2 is FNYEAQ. The junction had 15 bases not matched to a gene; V was cut back by 5 bases and J by 8 bases. This CDR3 contains 16 residues. This CDR3 reads CASSRRYGTAQDEQFF. CDR3 nucleotide sequence: TGTGCCAGCAGCAGGAGGTATGGGACAGCGCAGGATGAGCAGTTCTTC.

This clone has only one observation. The V call is TRBV25-1, the J call TRBJ1-1; D not resolved. This CDR3 spans 13 amino acids. With 2 bases removed from V and 4 bases from J, the gap between germline ends came to 8 bases. Germline CDR1 and CDR2: MGHDK and SYGVNS. The CDR3 loop is CASSEMRRTEAFF. The CDR3 DNA follows: TGTGCCAGCAGTGAAATGCGGCGCACTGAAGCTTTCTTT.

The gene calls are TRBV4-1 and TRBJ1-5; 7 nucleotides align to TRBD1. There are 15 residues in the CDR3. Germline assignment: CDR1 MGHRA and CDR2 YSYEKL. J was trimmed by 6 bases and V by 1 base; bases with no gene match: 6. CDR3 bases: TGCGCCAGCAGCCAAGGGCAGGGGGGAGGTCAGCCCCAGCATTTT. Amino acid sequence: CASSQGQGGGQPQHF.

V is TRBV27 and J is TRBJ2-3; TRBD2 agrees at 10 bases. Germline V gene data show CDR1 as MNHEY and CDR2 as SMNVEV (reference sequence). Unmatched junction bases numbered 14, after V lost 8 bases and J lost 3 bases. The CDR3 is 17 amino acids. The CDR3 DNA follows: TGTGCCAGCGTAGGATCTTGGGCTAGCGGGAGAACAGATACGCAGTATTTT. Amino acids: CASVGSWASGRTDTQYF.

The V and J genes are TRBV19 and TRBJ1-5; perhaps TRBD1 as D (6 bases). This CDR3 spans 13 amino acids. Trimming stripped 7 bases from V and 6 bases from J, with 13 bases between. Germline V CDR1 and CDR2: LNHDA, SQIVND (reference sequence). In DNA form, the CDR3 reads TGTGCCAGTAAGGCAGGGGTGGGTCAGCCCCAGCATTTT. Translated: CASKAGVGQPQHF.